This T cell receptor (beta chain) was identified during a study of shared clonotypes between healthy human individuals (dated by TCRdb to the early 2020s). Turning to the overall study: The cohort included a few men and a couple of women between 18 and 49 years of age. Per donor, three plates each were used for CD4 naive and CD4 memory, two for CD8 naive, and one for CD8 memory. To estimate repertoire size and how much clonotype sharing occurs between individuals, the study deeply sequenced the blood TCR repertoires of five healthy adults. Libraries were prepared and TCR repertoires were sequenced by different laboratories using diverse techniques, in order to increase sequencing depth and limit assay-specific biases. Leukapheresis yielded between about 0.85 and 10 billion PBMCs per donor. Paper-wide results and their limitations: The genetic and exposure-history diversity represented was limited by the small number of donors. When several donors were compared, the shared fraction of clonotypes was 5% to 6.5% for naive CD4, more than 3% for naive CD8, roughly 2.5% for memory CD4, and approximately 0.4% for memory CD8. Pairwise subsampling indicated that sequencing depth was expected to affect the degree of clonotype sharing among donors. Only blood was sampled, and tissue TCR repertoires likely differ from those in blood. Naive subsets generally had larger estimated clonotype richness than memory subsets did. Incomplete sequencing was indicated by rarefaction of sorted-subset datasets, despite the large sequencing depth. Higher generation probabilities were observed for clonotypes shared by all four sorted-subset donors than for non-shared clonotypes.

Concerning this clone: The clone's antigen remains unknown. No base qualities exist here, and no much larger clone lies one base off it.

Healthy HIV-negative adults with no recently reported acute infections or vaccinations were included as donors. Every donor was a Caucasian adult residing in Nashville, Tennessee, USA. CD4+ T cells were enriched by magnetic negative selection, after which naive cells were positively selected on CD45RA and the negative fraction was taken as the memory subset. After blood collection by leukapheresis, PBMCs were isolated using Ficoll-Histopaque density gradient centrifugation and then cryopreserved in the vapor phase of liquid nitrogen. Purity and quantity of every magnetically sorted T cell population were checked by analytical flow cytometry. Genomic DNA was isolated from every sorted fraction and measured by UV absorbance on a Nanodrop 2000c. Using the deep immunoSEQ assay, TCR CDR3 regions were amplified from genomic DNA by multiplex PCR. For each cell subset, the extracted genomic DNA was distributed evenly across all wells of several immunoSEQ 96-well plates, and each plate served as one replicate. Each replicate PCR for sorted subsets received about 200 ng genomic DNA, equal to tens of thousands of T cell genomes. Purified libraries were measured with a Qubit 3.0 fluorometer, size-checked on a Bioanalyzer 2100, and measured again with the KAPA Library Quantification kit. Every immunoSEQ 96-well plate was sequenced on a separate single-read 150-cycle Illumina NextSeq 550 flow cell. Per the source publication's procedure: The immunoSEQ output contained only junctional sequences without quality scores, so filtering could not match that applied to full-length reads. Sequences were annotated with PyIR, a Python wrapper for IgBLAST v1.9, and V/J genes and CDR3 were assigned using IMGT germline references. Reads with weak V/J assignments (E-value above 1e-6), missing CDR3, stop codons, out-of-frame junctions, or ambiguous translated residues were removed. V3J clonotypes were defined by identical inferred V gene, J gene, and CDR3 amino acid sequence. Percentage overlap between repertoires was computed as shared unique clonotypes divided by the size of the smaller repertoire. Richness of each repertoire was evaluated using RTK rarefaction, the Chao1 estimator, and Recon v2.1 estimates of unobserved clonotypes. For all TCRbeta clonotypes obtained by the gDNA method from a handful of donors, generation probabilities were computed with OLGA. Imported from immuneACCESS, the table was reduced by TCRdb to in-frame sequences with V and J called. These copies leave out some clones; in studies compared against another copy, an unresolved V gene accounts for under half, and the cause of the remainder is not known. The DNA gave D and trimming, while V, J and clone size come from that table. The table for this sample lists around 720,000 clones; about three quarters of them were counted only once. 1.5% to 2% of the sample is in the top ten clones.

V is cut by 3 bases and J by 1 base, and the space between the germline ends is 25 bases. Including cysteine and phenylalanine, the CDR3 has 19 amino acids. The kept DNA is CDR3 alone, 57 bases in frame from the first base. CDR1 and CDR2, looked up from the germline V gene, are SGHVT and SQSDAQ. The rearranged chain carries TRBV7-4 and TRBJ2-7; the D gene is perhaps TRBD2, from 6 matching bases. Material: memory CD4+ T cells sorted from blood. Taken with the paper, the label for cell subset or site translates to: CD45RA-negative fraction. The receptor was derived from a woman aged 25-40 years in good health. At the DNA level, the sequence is TGTGCCAGCAGCTTGGCCCTGGGGGGTCCCAGGTCCATTTCCTACGAGCAGTACTTC. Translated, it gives CASSLALGGPRSISYEQYF. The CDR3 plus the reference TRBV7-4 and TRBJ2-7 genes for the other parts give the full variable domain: GAGVSQSPRYKVAKRGRDVALRCDSISGHVTLYWYRQTLGQGSEVLTYSQSDAQRDKSGRPSGRFSAERPERSVSTLKIQRTEQGDSAVYLCASSLALGGPRSISYEQYFGPGTRLTVT.